What follows is one TCR beta chain and its context. Its specificity is not known. These data originate in a study of shared clonotypes between healthy human individuals. CD8 memory merged CD45RO+ cells and CCR7-negative CD45RA+ TemRA cells into one population. Study-wide results and limits: Genetic and exposure-history diversity was limited by the few donors.

Trimming pared 0 bases from V and 3 bases from J, leaving 14 bases between. This CDR3 comprises 17 residues. CDR1 and CDR2 (germline): LGHNA, YSLEER. TCRdb's table, derived via immunoSEQ multiplex PCR, lists solely in-frame clones and lacks some. The profile covers roughly 720,000 clones, with about 92% appearing a single time and approximately 35% taken by the ten largest. This chain connects TRBV4-3 to TRBJ2-2; D possibly uses TRBD1 or TRBD2 (7 bases each). The sequencing input was memory CD8+ T cells from PBMCs. Subset specified: CD45RO+ cells pooled with CCR7-negative TemRA cells. This clonotype was sampled from a young man in good health. Some clones in this sample may be carry-over from other donors' samples. In DNA form, the CDR3 reads TGCGCCAGCAGCCAAGACGAGGGGGCGGGAGACACCGGGGAGCTGTTTTTT. Its translation: CASSQDEGAGDTGELFF.